This T cell receptor (beta chain) derives from a study of T-cell memory formation after mild COVID-19. Study observations and caveats: Among clones peaking at day 37 in the second wave, SARS-CoV-2 specificity remained unconfirmed. Clones that contracted from day 15 to 85 were balanced CD4/CD8, while later expanders leaned CD4+. For contracting clones, CD4+ ones sat mainly in CM and EM, CD8+ in EMRA.

Details on this clonotype: The antigen is undetermined.

5'RACE primed at constant segments yielded TCR alpha and TCR beta cDNA libraries bearing sample barcodes and UMIs. TCRdb ran MiXCR on the 5' RACE reads and lists one entry per CDR3 protein. The sample lists around 430,000 distinct CDR3 sequences, approximately 15% occurring once. The TCR comes from a man aged 18 to 29 who had mild COVID-19 (a few samples of this study predate the infection). Cell type and time point are not known. Sequencing was performed on PBMCs or a T cell subset sorted from them (not recorded which).

CDR3 nucleotide sequence: TGTGCCAGCAGCTCCACTCCGGGACAGGGGAGTGATACGCAGTATTTT. Amino acids: CASSSTPGQGSDTQYF. The gene calls are TRBV12-3 or TRBV12-4 and TRBJ2-3; 10 bases align to TRBD1. V dropped 6 bases and J dropped 6; count of bases not matched to a gene: 12. The length of the CDR3 is 16 residues.